This paragraph covers one TCR beta chain sequence. Other DNA sequences in the sample encode the same CDR3. The data originate from a study of blood T cell repertoires in COVID-19. Study-level information: Researchers got acute and convalescent COVID-19 samples from the United States, Italy and Spain. In each case, the material was cDNA or gDNA derived from T cells, B-cell-depleted T cells, or PBMCs.

Per the original methods: By means of reference gene primer amplification, nucleated cell counts were estimated. The table came from immunoSEQ multiplex PCR; TCRdb's copy has only in-frame clones and leaves some out. That table supplies the V and J calls and clone size; D and trimming were determined from the DNA. The profile shows around 310,000 clones, roughly 90% of them singletons. There are 13 residues in the CDR3. Trimming cost V 5 bases and J 1 base, with 3 bases left between them. The J gene is TRBJ2-6, the V gene TRBV12-3 or TRBV12-4; D gene ambiguous. Sample: peripheral blood. The receptor was derived from a woman in her 50s with active or convalescent COVID-19. The CDR3 DNA is TGTGCCAGCAGTCCTTCTGGGGCCAACGTCCTGACTTTC. Translating gives CASSPSGANVLTF.